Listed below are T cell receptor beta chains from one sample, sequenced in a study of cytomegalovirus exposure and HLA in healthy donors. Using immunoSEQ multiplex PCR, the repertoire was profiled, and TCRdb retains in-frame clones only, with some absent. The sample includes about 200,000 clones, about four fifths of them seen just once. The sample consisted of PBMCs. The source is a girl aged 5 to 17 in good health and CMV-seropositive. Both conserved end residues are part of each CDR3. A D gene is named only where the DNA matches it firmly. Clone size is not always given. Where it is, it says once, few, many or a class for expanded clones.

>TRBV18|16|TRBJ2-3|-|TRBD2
CASFKSGTRSTDTQYF
TGTGCCAGCTTTAAGTCAGGGACTAGATCCACAGATACGCAGTATTTT
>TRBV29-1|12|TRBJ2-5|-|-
CSVLGPGETQYF
TGCAGCGTCCTGGGTCCAGGAGAGACCCAGTACTTC
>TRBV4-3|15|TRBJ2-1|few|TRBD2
CASSQDRPSGNEQFF
TGCGCCAGCAGCCAAGATCGTCCTAGCGGGAATGAGCAGTTCTTC
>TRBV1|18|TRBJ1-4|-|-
CTSSRPCLRDLLNEKLFF
TGCACCAGCAGCCGACCCTGTCTCCGGGACTTACTTAATGAAAAACTGTTTTTT
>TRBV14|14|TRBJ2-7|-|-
CASSVTARSYEQYF
TGTGCCAGCAGCGTGACAGCAAGATCCTACGAGCAGTACTTC
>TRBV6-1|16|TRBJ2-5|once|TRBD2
CASSEGLAAGQETQYF
TGTGCCAGCAGTGAGGGGTTGGCAGCGGGGCAAGAGACCCAGTACTTC
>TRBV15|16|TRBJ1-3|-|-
CATSRAGHGSGNTIYF
TGTGCCACCAGCAGAGCCGGACATGGCTCTGGAAACACCATATATTTT
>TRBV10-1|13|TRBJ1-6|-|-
CARAGSNYSPLHF
TGCGCCAGAGCAGGGTCGAATTATTCACCCCTCCACTTT
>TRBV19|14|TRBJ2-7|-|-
CASSPRGPYREQYF
TGTGCCAGTAGCCCCAGGGGCCCATACCGCGAGCAGTACTTC
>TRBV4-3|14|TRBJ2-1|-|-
CASSQDHRVGEQFF
TGCGCCAGCAGCCAAGATCACAGGGTGGGTGAGCAGTTCTTC
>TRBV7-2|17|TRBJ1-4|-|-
CASSLKLPPTTNEKLFF
TGTGCCAGCAGCTTAAAGCTACCCCCCACAACTAATGAAAAACTGTTTTTT
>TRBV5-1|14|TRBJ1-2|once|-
CASSLALGDYGYTF
TGCGCCAGCAGCTTGGCCTTGGGCGACTATGGCTACACCTTC
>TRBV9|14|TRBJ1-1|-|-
CASSVAGSGGEAFF
TGTGCCAGCAGCGTAGCGGGATCCGGGGGTGAAGCTTTCTTT
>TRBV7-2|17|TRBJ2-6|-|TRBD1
CASSVGQGDSGANVLTF
TGTGCCAGCAGCGTGGGACAGGGAGATTCTGGGGCCAACGTCCTGACTTTC
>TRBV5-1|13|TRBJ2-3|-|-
CASSLAGTDTQYF
TGCGCCAGCAGCTTGGCGGGTACAGATACGCAGTATTTT
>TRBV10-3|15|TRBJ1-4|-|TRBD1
CAISESGGSNEKLFF
TGTGCCATCAGTGAGTCAGGGGGCTCTAATGAAAAACTGTTTTTT
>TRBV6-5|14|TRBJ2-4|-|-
CASSVPGAKNIQYF
TGTGCCAGCAGCGTACCCGGAGCCAAAAACATTCAGTACTTC
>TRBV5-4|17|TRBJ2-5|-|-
CASSLDLADTARGGQYF
TGTGCCAGCAGCTTAGACCTAGCGGATACCGCCCGAGGGGGCCAGTACTTC
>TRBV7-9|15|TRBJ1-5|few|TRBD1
CASSHGQGRNQPQHF
TGTGCCAGCAGCCACGGACAGGGGAGAAATCAGCCCCAGCATTTT
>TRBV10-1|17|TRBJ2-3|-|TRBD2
CASSRLGTREFTDTQYF
TGCGCCAGCAGCCGACTCGGGACTAGGGAGTTCACAGATACGCAGTATTTT
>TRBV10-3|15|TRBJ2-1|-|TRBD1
CAISAGQGGASEQFF
TGTGCCATCAGCGCCGGACAGGGAGGCGCATCTGAGCAGTTCTTC
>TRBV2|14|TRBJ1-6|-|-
CASSDQGNNSPLHF
TGTGCCAGCAGTGATCAGGGGAATAATTCACCCCTCCACTTT
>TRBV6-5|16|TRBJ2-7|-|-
CASTYSEGLDFYEQYF
TGTGCCAGCACTTACTCAGAGGGACTCGATTTCTACGAGCAGTACTTC
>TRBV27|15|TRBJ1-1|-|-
CASSLSEGLNTEAFF
TGTGCCAGCAGTTTATCGGAGGGGTTGAACACTGAAGCTTTCTTT
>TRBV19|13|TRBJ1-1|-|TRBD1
CASLRTGWTEAFF
TGTGCCAGTCTAAGGACAGGGTGGACTGAAGCTTTCTTT
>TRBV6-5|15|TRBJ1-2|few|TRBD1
CASRRTGGAKDGYTF
TGTGCCAGCAGAAGGACAGGGGGCGCGAAAGATGGCTACACCTTC
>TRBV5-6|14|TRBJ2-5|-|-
CASSLTRKLETQYF
TGTGCCAGCAGCTTGACTAGAAAACTGGAGACCCAGTACTTC
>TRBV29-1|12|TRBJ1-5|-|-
CSVRTMGQPQHF
TGCAGCGTTCGGACAATGGGTCAGCCCCAGCATTTT
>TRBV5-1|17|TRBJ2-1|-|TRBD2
CASRPPASGGPYNEQFF
TGCGCCAGCAGGCCCCCCGCTAGCGGGGGCCCTTACAATGAGCAGTTCTTC
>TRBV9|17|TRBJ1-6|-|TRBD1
CASSDRQGRSYNSPLHF
TGTGCCAGCAGCGACCGACAGGGTCGGTCCTATAATTCACCCCTCCACTTT
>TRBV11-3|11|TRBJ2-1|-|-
CASSSTNEQFF
TGTGCCAGCAGCTCGACAAATGAGCAGTTCTTC
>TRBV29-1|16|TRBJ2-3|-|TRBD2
CSGGLEAGGGTDTQYF
TGCAGCGGAGGCTTGGAAGCGGGGGGGGGCACAGATACGCAGTATTTT
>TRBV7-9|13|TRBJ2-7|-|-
CASSLVGGFEQYF
TGTGCCAGCAGCTTAGTTGGCGGGTTCGAGCAGTACTTC
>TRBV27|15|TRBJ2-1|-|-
CASIRPGASGDEQFF
TGTGCCAGCATTCGTCCAGGGGCGAGTGGGGATGAGCAGTTCTTC
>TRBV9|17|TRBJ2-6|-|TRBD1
CASSAQGQLQGANVLTF
TGTGCCAGCAGCGCTCAGGGACAGCTTCAGGGGGCCAACGTCCTGACTTTC
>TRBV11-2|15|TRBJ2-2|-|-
CASSWTPPDTGELFF
TGTGCCAGCAGCTGGACACCTCCGGACACCGGGGAGCTGTTTTTT
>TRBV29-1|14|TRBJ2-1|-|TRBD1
CSVDMDREVNEQFF
TGCAGCGTTGATATGGACAGGGAGGTAAATGAGCAGTTCTTC
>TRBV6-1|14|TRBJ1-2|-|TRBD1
CASISRGTGKGYTF
TGTGCCAGCATCTCCCGGGGGACAGGGAAGGGCTACACCTTC
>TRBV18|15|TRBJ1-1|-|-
CASSPGRARETEAFF
TGTGCCAGCTCACCAGGGAGGGCCAGGGAAACTGAAGCTTTCTTT
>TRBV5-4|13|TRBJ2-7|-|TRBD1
CASSPGQGDEQYF
TGTGCCAGCAGCCCCGGACAGGGCGACGAGCAGTACTTC
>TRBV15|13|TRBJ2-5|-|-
CATSPEGAKTQYF
TGTGCCACTAGCCCGGAGGGGGCCAAGACCCAGTACTTC
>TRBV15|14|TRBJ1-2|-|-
CATNTDLGGYGYTF
TGTGCCACCAATACGGACCTCGGGGGGTATGGCTACACCTTC